The 23 T cell receptor beta chains in this list originate from one sample, sequenced in a study of blood T cells in healthy people across ages. Alongside a J-beta primer mix, a sample-barcoded 5' primer served in a second PCR lasting roughly 6 to 12 cycles. Via MiXCR, TCRdb re-called the 5' RACE reads, giving one row per CDR3 protein. Here the sample spans roughly 800,000 distinct CDR3 sequences, about a quarter being singletons. These records were also assigned to another study, of T cells of mothers and their children.

The sequenced sample was blood. These receptors were taken from a boy between 10 and 17 years old in good health.

A few counts support this clonotype. V is TRBV28 and J is TRBJ2-2; unclear D gene. This CDR3 has 14 residues. Germline V gene sequence: CDR1 MDHEN, CDR2 SYDVKM. The V end was cut by 2 bases, the J end by 4 bases, with 8 bases between. In nucleotides, the CDR3 is TGTGCCAGCAGTTTAGGTAGCCCCACCGGGGAGCTGTTTTTT. It yields the protein CASSLGSPTGELFF.

This chain links TRBV29-1 with TRBJ2-2; D might be TRBD2 (6 bases). CDR1 SQVTM and CDR2 ANQGSEA come from the germline V gene. V lost 5 bases to trimming and J lost 5 bases, with 9 bases between them. CDR3 length equals 12 residues. CDR3: CSVTEGTGELFF. In nucleotides, the CDR3 is TGCAGCGTTACGGAGGGTACCGGGGAGCTGTTTTTT.

V is TRBV24-1 and J is TRBJ2-2, with D unclear. Looked up from germline, CDR1 is KGHDR and CDR2 is SFDVKD. CDR3 length: 15 amino acids. Deletions cut 10 bases from V and 4 bases from J, with 18 bases between. CDR3 sequence reads: CATADPRIGTGELFF. CDR3 DNA: TGTGCCACAGCCGACCCCCGGATCGGCACCGGGGAGCTGTTTTTT.

This clonotype was detected only a few times. The chain uses TRBV19 and TRBJ1-5, with a tentative D call TRBD1 (6 bases). The length of the CDR3 is 16 residues. Deletions cut 10 bases from V and 11 bases from J, with 30 bases between. CDR1 is LNHDA and CDR2 is SQIVND in the germline V gene (reference sequence). The CDR3 here is CATSLRGQGEFRTQHF. The CDR3 DNA sequence: TGTGCCACCTCTCTCAGGGGCCAAGGGGAATTTCGGACCCAGCATTTT.

A few counts support this clonotype. CDR3 amino acids: CASSPGGGHQPQHF. The CDR3 DNA reads as TGCGCCAGCAGTCCCGGGGGTGGTCACCAGCCCCAGCATTTT. J is TRBJ1-5 and V is TRBV5-1, with D possibly TRBD1 on 5 matching bases. The CDR3 contains 14 residues. The germline CDR1 and CDR2 sequences are SGHRS and YFSETQ. Trimming stripped 5 bases from V and 7 bases from J, with 16 bases between.

This clonotype was detected a few times. One end of the junction is discordant with germline, which a read error may explain. V usage is TRBV3-1 and J usage is TRBJ2-1; 8 bases map to TRBD1. There are 15 residues in the CDR3. Germline assignment: CDR1 LGHDT and CDR2 YNNKEL (reference sequence). CDR3 nucleotides: TGTGCCAGCAGTCCCTCAGGGGGCAAGTACAACGAGCAGTTCTTC. It translates to CASSPSGGKYNEQFF.

This chain joins TRBV29-1 and TRBJ2-5; D is unresolved. With the DNA end fitting TRBJ2-1 better, the J assignment may be wrong. CDR3 length: 12 residues. Germline assignment: CDR1 SQVTM and CDR2 ANQGSEA. The CDR3 nucleotides are TGCAGCGCCTCGGACGCCACTAAGGAGCAGTTCTTC. Encoded protein: CSASDATKEQFF.

Only a few counts were recorded for this clonotype. The J gene is TRBJ1-3, the V gene TRBV28; no reliable D call. Germline V gene data show CDR1 as MDHEN and CDR2 as SYDVKM. CDR3 length: 15 amino acids. V was pared by 5 bases and J by 0 bases, with 11 bases between. The CDR3 is CASSLGDPSGNTIYF. Written as DNA, the CDR3 is TGTGCCAGCAGTCTAGGCGATCCCTCTGGAAACACCATATATTTT.

The chain couples TRBV2 to TRBJ2-4, with 8 positions matching TRBD2. CDR1 is SNHLY and CDR2 is FYNNEI in the germline V gene. This CDR3 region has 16 residues. With V trimmed by 2 bases and J by 7 bases, 10 bases remained unmatched. The CDR3 is CASSETLRGARNIQYF. The CDR3 DNA is TGTGCCAGCAGTGAAACCTTGCGGGGGGCAAGGAACATTCAGTACTTC.

This sequence joins TRBV7-8 and TRBJ2-3; a possible D gene is TRBD2 (5 bases). The CDR3 is 15 amino acids. Germline V gene sequence: CDR1 SGHVS, CDR2 FQNEAQ. Trimming stripped 1 base from V and 2 bases from J, with 10 bases between. The CDR3 is CASSLGSDFTDTQYF. As DNA, the CDR3 is TGTGCCAGCAGCTTAGGATCGGACTTCACAGATACGCAGTATTTT.

Comment on this clonotype: One end of the junction fails to match germline, which may point to a read error. The chain carries TRBV5-5 and TRBJ2-1; 9 bases map to TRBD2. The CDR3 has 16 amino acids. Germline CDR1 reads SGHKS; CDR2 reads YYEKEE (reference sequence). The CDR3 DNA reads as TGTGCCAGCAGCGCGCCGGGACTAGCTGGGTACAATGAACAGTTCTTC. As protein: CASSAPGLAGYNEQFF.

The table lists this clonotype with a few counts. This sequence joins TRBV20-1 and TRBJ1-2; TRBD1 matches 10 bases. CDR1 DFQATT and CDR2 SNEGSKA come from the germline V gene (reference sequence). Trimming cost V 5 bases and J 8 bases; bases outside gene matches: 11. CDR3 size: 14 residues. The CDR3 DNA follows: TGCAGTGCTGGGTCCGGGACAGGGGTAGGAGGCTACACCTTC. Translated, it gives CSAGSGTGVGGYTF.

This clonotype was observed a few times. The chain recombines TRBV7-9 with TRBJ2-1; 13 bases agree with TRBD2. The germline V gene encodes CDR1 SEHNR and CDR2 FQNEAQ (reference sequence). V was pared by 10 bases and J by 4 bases, with 7 bases of the junction left unmatched. The CDR3 consists of 15 residues. Here the CDR3 DNA reads TGTGCCATCCAGACTAGCGGGGGGCTTTACAATGAGCAGTTCTTC. This encodes CAIQTSGGLYNEQFF.

This clonotype appeared a few times. The rearrangement uses TRBV12-3 or TRBV12-4 and TRBJ2-5; D might be TRBD1 (5 bases). The CDR3 contains 14 residues. Between the trimmed V and J ends, which lost 3 bases and 3 bases, there was a span of 11 bases. In DNA, the CDR3 is TGTGCCAGCAGTTTTGCGGCAGGGAAAGAGACCCAGTACTTC. It specifies CASSFAAGKETQYF.

The chain joins TRBV18 to TRBJ2-7; D unresolved. The V end lost 3 bases, the J end lost 4 bases, and 19 bases lay between the germline ends. The CDR3 sequence is 16 residues long. CDR1 and CDR2 from the germline V gene are KGHSH and LQKENI. DNA for the CDR3: TGTGCCAGCTCACCCCTTAGGCATAGCACGCGGTACGAGCAGTACTTC. Protein sequence: CASSPLRHSTRYEQYF. Variable domain in full (rest from reference TRBV18 and TRBJ2-7): NAGVMQNPRHLVRRRGQEARLRCSPMKGHSHVYWYRQLPEEGLKFMVYLQKENIIDESGMPKERFSAEFPKEGPSILRIQQVVRGDSAAYFCASSPLRHSTRYEQYFGPGTRLTVT.

The J gene is TRBJ2-7, the V gene TRBV12-3 or TRBV12-4; TRBD1 is a possible D gene (5 bases). The V and J ends lost 5 bases and 1 base respectively, with 9 bases between them. CDR3 length equals 13 residues. CDR3 in DNA: TGTGCCAGCAGTGAGGACATATCCTACGAGCAGTACTTC. Translated: CASSEDISYEQYF.

The rearrangement joins TRBV5-1 to TRBJ2-4; D is unresolved. The length of the CDR3 is 16 residues. The V end lost 4 bases, the J end lost 1 base, and 15 bases lay between the germline ends. Germline CDR1 and CDR2: SGHRS and YFSETQ. As DNA, the CDR3 is TGCGCCAGCAGCCCGACACCTTACGGGGCCAAAAACATTCAGTACTTC. Its protein is CASSPTPYGAKNIQYF.

The sample holds many counts of this clonotype. The CDR3 nucleotides are TGTGCCAGCAGCCAAGATGGGACTAGCGGGGAGACCCAGTACTTC. This sequence encodes CASSQDGTSGETQYF. The chain combines TRBV3-1 with TRBJ2-5, with 12 bases that match TRBD2. The CDR3 sequence is 15 residues long. Germline CDR1 and CDR2: LGHDT and YNNKEL (reference sequence). V shed 0 bases, J shed 5 bases, and the junction held 1 base outside the gene matches.

This chain links TRBV29-1 with TRBJ2-3; the D gene is possibly TRBD2 (5 bases). The CDR3 runs to 12 residues. Trimming stripped 5 bases from V and 4 bases from J, with 10 bases between. Looked up from germline, CDR1 is SQVTM and CDR2 is ANQGSEA. The CDR3 DNA reads TGCAGCGTTCCTGAGAGGGCAGATACGCAGTATTTT. It is translated as CSVPERADTQYF.

The chain joins TRBV12-3 or TRBV12-4 to TRBJ2-2; the D gene is possibly TRBD1 (5 bases). V gave up 5 bases and J gave up 4 bases, with 17 bases separating them. CDR3 length equals 16 residues. The CDR3 loop is CASSHVGPGATGELFF. DNA of the CDR3: TGTGCCAGCAGTCATGTGGGCCCTGGGGCCACCGGGGAGCTGTTTTTT.

This clonotype was detected many times. The chain uses TRBV28 and TRBJ1-4; D unclear. Germline CDR1 reads MDHEN; CDR2 reads SYDVKM. The CDR3 covers 12 residues. The ends were cut back, 6 bases at V and 5 bases at J, with 7 bases in the middle. The CDR3 here is CASRTRNEKLFF. For the CDR3, the DNA is TGTGCCAGCAGGACGCGCAATGAAAAACTGTTTTTT.

Notes on this clonotype: An end of the junction differs from the germline gene, which may be a read error. J is TRBJ1-2 and V is TRBV6-6, with D maybe TRBD1 (5 bases). The CDR3 is 17 amino acids. The V gene's germline CDR1 is MNHNY and CDR2 SVGAGI (reference sequence). CDR3 region: CTSSYINGGTGRYGHTF. The CDR3 DNA sequence: TGTACCAGCAGTTACATCAACGGAGGGACGGGTCGCTATGGCCACACCTTC.

The rearrangement uses TRBV15 and TRBJ1-4; D is uncertain. CDR3 size: 14 residues. CDR1 is LNHNV and CDR2 is YYDKDF in the germline V gene (reference sequence). V lost 1 base, J lost 8 bases, and 11 bases lay in between. CDR3 protein: CATSRVTLQEKLFF. As DNA, the CDR3 is TGTGCCACCAGCAGAGTTACCTTACAGGAAAAACTGTTTTTT.